This TCR beta chain was captured in a study of T cells after yellow fever vaccination (dated by TCRdb to about 2019). In the study overall: Libraries from fractions with low cell numbers were prepared with the SMART-Seq v4 Ultra Low Input RNA kit. To follow T-cell clones before and after primary and booster YFV17D yellow fever vaccination, bulk TCR alpha and beta repertoires were sequenced over time. The cohort comprised two healthy male donors, one aged 18 to 30 and one aged 30 to 40 years. Blood was drawn at multiple timepoints before and after primary and secondary immunization, with bulk PBMC replicates and cell subsets isolated. Findings and caveats that apply to the study as a whole: Because only a couple of donors were included in the study, the extent to which the findings can be generalized is limited. Because abundant contaminating clonotypes from the bulk population could be contained in FACS-sorted repertoires, computational filtering was required. After the booster, most clones that had expanded after primary vaccination were detected again (around 97% of CD4 and around nine tenths of CD8), suggesting broad maintenance of memory. The secondary T-cell response was weaker than the primary response but faster, peaking on day 5 instead of day 15. A small share of clonotypes was detected in both CD4 and CD8 compartments, with the overlap likely arising from convergent recombination.

TCRdb records Illumina NovaSeq 6000 as the sequencer. TCR cDNA was synthesized by 5'RACE template switching, which introduced a universal primer site and unique molecular identifiers. Priming for cDNA synthesis came from both the TCR alpha and TCR beta constant segments. Library amplification involved two PCR steps, and the second step added sample barcodes and sequencing adapters. Libraries were sequenced on Illumina HiSeq 2500 (2x100 bp) or NovaSeq (2x150 bp). On the authors' methods: Demultiplexing of reads and collapsing into UMI consensus sequences were performed with MIGEC, and V(D)J alignment was carried out with MiXCR. Using edgeR on replicate PBMC samples, clonotypes were called vaccine-responding if FDR was below 0.01 and the log2 fold change was above 5 up to day 15. CD4 or CD8 identity was assigned to each bulk clonotype according to whether the clonotype was present at higher abundance in the sequenced CD4 repertoire or the sequenced CD8 repertoire. TCRdb reanalyzed the raw reads on its own, using fastp at Q25 for trimming and MiXCR for clone calling, and kept in-frame beta chains. Every CDR3 protein is listed once, alongside the most common genes and DNA of its rows. The V and J calls come from TCRdb's annotation, not from the publication. The sample table shows about 300,000 distinct CDR3 sequences, and roughly 8.7% are seen once. Over 3% of the sample is in the top ten clones.

The cysteine opens and the phenylalanine closes a CDR3 of 15 amino acids. CDR3 DNA is the only sequence kept; it has 45 bases, read in frame from the first base. Germline trimming: 7 bases from V, 4 bases from J; junction bases outside gene matches: 8. Via the germline V gene, CDR1 is LGHNT and CDR2 FRNRAP. On this clonotype: Its antigen is still unknown. No base quality values were provided; no much bigger clone lies one nucleotide off.

Explained via the paper, the treatment or condition label denotes: live attenuated yellow fever vaccine strain. PBMCs were isolated from peripheral blood using a standard Ficoll-Paque protocol. CD4 and CD8 T-cell fractions were isolated with Dynabeads CD4 and CD8 positive selection kits. TriZol was used to extract RNA from bulk PBMCs, CD4 and CD8 fractions, and dextramer-positive and dextramer-negative fractions. This receptor was taken from a man aged 18 to 29 who received the YFV17D yellow fever vaccine. The V gene is TRBV12-5 and the J gene is TRBJ1-5; a stretch of 9 junction bases matches TRBD1. The starting material was CD4+ T cells sorted from PBMCs, obtained 5 days after the yellow fever booster vaccination. The nucleotides read TGTGCTAGTGAGAGGAGGACAGGGGAGAATCAGCCCCAGCATTTT. The translation is CASERRTGENQPQHF.